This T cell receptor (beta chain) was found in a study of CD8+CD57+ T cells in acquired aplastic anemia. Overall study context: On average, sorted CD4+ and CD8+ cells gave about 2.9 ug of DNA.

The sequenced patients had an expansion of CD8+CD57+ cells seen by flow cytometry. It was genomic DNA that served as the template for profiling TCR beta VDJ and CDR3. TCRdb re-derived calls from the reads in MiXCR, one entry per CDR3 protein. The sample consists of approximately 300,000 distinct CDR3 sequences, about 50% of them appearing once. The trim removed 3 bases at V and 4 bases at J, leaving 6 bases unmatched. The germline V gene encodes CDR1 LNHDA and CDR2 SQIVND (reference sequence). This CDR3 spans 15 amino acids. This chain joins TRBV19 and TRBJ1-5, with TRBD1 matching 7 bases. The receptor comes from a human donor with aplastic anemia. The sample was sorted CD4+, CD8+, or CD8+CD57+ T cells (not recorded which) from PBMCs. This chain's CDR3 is CASSIHGTANQPQHF. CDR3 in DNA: TGTGCCAGTAGTATTCACGGGACAGCGAATCAGCCCCAGCATTTT.